Described below is a single T cell receptor beta chain sequence and its context. Its antigen is not identified. Assay used: immunoSEQ multiplex PCR; TCRdb lists only in-frame clones, some missing. The sample shows about 69,000 clones, about 83% of them seen only once. This entry is derived from a study of OX40 agonist ivuxolimab in advanced cancers. The study's findings and limits: CD4+ T cells averaged fewer expanded clones than CD8+ T cells. At 0.1-3.0 mg/kg, partial responders had clonal expansion among the lowest observed.

CDR3 length: 11 amino acids. V lost 3 bases to trimming and J lost 3 bases, with 2 bases between them. Looked up from germline, CDR1 is SGHAT and CDR2 is FQNNGV. The chain carries TRBV11-2 and TRBJ2-5; no definite D call. This sequence was found in an adult with an advanced solid tumor such as melanoma, head and neck, liver or kidney cancer. Sequences were derived from CD4+ or CD8+ T cells sorted from blood, sampled in a trial of the OX40 agonist ivuxolimab. The DNA for the CDR3 is TGTGCCAGCAGCTTCGAAGAGACCCAGTACTTC. Translating it yields CASSFEETQYF.